These 29 T cell receptor beta chains came from one sample sequenced in a study of T cell clusters in autoimmune cytopenias. Multiplex touch-down PCR amplified TRB using TRB-A and TRB-B pools in one tube. TCRdb reprocessed the multiplex PCR reads; each CDR3 protein has one entry and no DNA is given. Recorded for this sample: some 13,000 distinct CDR3 sequences. TRB amplification used approximately 250 ng of peripheral blood genomic DNA. The sequencing input was peripheral blood. These receptor sequences come from a human donor with an autoimmune cytopenia or autoimmune hepatitis (not recorded which).

This chain links TRBV18 with TRBJ2-6. This CDR3 spans 14 amino acids. CDR1 KGHSH and CDR2 LQKENI come from the germline V gene. The CDR3 region is CASSPNSGANVLTF.

This chain links TRBV6-2 or TRBV6-3 with TRBJ2-2. This CDR3 spans 15 amino acids. The V gene's germline CDR1 is MNHEY and CDR2 SVGEGT. This chain's CDR3 is CASSYGLRNTGELFF.

The V gene is TRBV6-6, the J gene TRBJ2-6; TCRdb's assignment of TRBD1 cannot be checked, as there is no DNA. The germline CDR1 and CDR2 sequences are MNHNY and SVGAGI (reference sequence). This CDR3 has 17 residues. CDR3 loop: CASSSPGQLSGANVLTF.

CDR3 protein: CASSEARRPNQETQYF. The rearrangement uses TRBV6-1 and TRBJ2-5. CDR3 size: 16 residues. Germline values: CDR1 MNHNS, CDR2 SASEGT.

This sequence joins TRBV24-1 and TRBJ2-6; TCRdb gives TRBD1 as the D gene, but with no DNA this cannot be confirmed. CDR3 length: 13 residues. Germline CDR1 is KGHDR and CDR2 is SFDVKD. CDR3 sequence reads: CATRGAGANVLTF.

V is TRBV5-1 and J is TRBJ2-1; without DNA, the TCRdb call of TRBD1 cannot be checked. The V gene's germline CDR1 is SGHRS and CDR2 YFSETQ. The CDR3 totals 14 residues. The CDR3 loop is CASRQMSSNNEQFF.

The chain links TRBV18 to TRBJ2-5; TCRdb gives TRBD2 as the D gene, but with no DNA this cannot be confirmed. The CDR3 is 16 amino acids. The germline V gene encodes CDR1 KGHSH and CDR2 LQKENI. CDR3 protein: CASSPPGLAGAETQYF.

The chain employs TRBV24-1 and TRBJ2-3; absent DNA, TCRdb's TRBD1 call cannot be checked. CDR3 length: 15 amino acids. Germline lookup yields CDR1 KGHDR and CDR2 SFDVKD. CDR3 in amino acids: CATSDFPGGTDTQYF.

J is TRBJ2-5 and V is TRBV6-1; checking the TCRdb D call of TRBD2 is not possible without DNA. Germline loops: CDR1 MNHNS, CDR2 SASEGT. The CDR3 contains 16 residues. The CDR3 is CASSESGTSEQETQYF.

The chain is built from TRBV19 and TRBJ2-7; TCRdb returns TRBD2, unconfirmable since there is no DNA. The length of the CDR3 is 22 residues. CDR1 is LNHDA, CDR2 SQIVND, per germline (reference sequence). The CDR3: CASSIGASGSFYLGSGNYEQYF.

This clonotype registers medium-sized (0.01 to 0.1%) by frequency. CDR3 sequence reads: CAWRKRWTGPSGANVLTF. This chain uses TRBV30 with TRBJ2-6; as DNA is missing, the TRBD1 call by TCRdb cannot be tested. CDR1 and CDR2 from the germline V gene are GTSNPN and SVGIG (reference sequence). The CDR3 consists of 18 residues.

This clonotype registers medium-sized by frequency. The chain combines TRBV19 with TRBJ2-5. This CDR3 has 13 residues. Germline V gene lookup returns CDR1 LNHDA and CDR2 SQIVND (reference sequence). This chain's CDR3 is CASSRDSQETQYF.

The chain carries TRBV29-1 and TRBJ1-1; no DNA is available, so the TRBD1 call from TCRdb remains unchecked. Germline assignment: CDR1 SQVTM and CDR2 ANQGSEA. The CDR3 consists of 14 residues. The CDR3 reads CSALPRGMNTEAFF.

This chain connects TRBV18 to TRBJ2-7; TCRdb designates TRBD1, a call that cannot be tested without DNA. From germline, CDR1 is KGHSH and CDR2 LQKENI. This CDR3 contains 17 residues. CDR3 protein: CASSTTLRQGRTYEQYF.

The chain is built from TRBV30 and TRBJ1-4. The CDR3 loop spans 15 amino acids. Germline V gives CDR1 GTSNPN, CDR2 SVGIG (reference sequence). CDR3 sequence: CAWSVPSATNEKLFF.

According to its frequency, this clonotype is medium-sized. V gene TRBV6-2 or TRBV6-3 combines with J gene TRBJ2-3. This CDR3 has 13 residues. Germline CDR1 is MNHEY and CDR2 is SVGEGT. CDR3 loop: CASQPVGTDTQYF.

This clonotype is labeled medium-sized based on frequency. The genes are TRBV29-1 and TRBJ2-1; the TCRdb call, TRBD2, lacks DNA for checking. The CDR3 runs 16 residues. Germline V gene lookup returns CDR1 SQVTM and CDR2 ANQGSEA. This CDR3 is CSVALSRLAGSGLEFF.

This clonotype is identified as medium-sized from frequency. V and J are TRBV19 and TRBJ2-2. The CDR3 sequence is 14 residues long. CDR1 and CDR2 (germline): LNHDA, SQIVND (reference sequence). The CDR3 region is CASSISSTTGELFF.

The V gene is TRBV6-5, the J gene TRBJ1-2. The CDR3 sequence is 16 residues long. Germline values: CDR1 MNHEY, CDR2 SVGAGI. CDR3 amino acids: CASSYGGRSAVGGYTF.

The chain is built from TRBV4-1 and TRBJ2-7; TCRdb's D gene call, TRBD1, goes unchecked for lack of DNA. The CDR3 is 13 residues long. Per the germline V gene, CDR1 is MGHRA and CDR2 is YSYEKL. CDR3 amino acids: CASSRANTYEQYF.

The chain is built from TRBV5-5 and TRBJ2-7; TCRdb designates TRBD2, a call that cannot be tested without DNA. The CDR3 has 11 amino acids. From germline, CDR1 is SGHKS and CDR2 YYEKEE (reference sequence). The CDR3 protein is CASSREFEQYF. Together with reference TRBV5-5 and TRBJ2-7, the CDR3 gives the full variable domain: DAGVTQSPTHLIKTRGQQVTLRCSPISGHKSVSWYQQVLGQGPQFIFQYYEKEERGRGNFPDRFSARQFPNYSSELNVNALLLGDSALYLCASSREFEQYFGPGTRLTVT.

Measured by frequency, this clonotype is medium-sized. The gene calls are TRBV19 and TRBJ2-4. CDR3 length equals 12 residues. The germline gives CDR1 LNHDA, CDR2 SQIVND (reference sequence). The CDR3 loop reads CASSSDQNIQYF.

The chain has TRBV27 and TRBJ2-3; absent DNA, TCRdb's TRBD2 call cannot be checked. CDR3 length equals 13 residues. Germline V gene sequence: CDR1 MNHEY, CDR2 SMNVEV (reference sequence). The CDR3 here is CASGLAGTDTQYF.

The chain combines TRBV15 with TRBJ2-7; with no DNA, the TCRdb D assignment of TRBD1 cannot be verified. Germline V CDR1 and CDR2: LNHNV, YYDKDF (reference sequence). The CDR3 is 14 amino acids. The CDR3 sequence: CATSRDAGSYEQYF.

This chain joins TRBV29-1 and TRBJ2-3. The CDR3 spans 11 residues. Germline assignment: CDR1 SQVTM and CDR2 ANQGSEA. The CDR3 protein is CSVERTDTQYF.

The chain carries TRBV5-6 and TRBJ2-1; lacking DNA, the TRBD1 call made by TCRdb goes unchecked. Germline V gene data show CDR1 as SGHDT and CDR2 as YYEEEE. The CDR3 has 17 residues. CDR3 residues: CASSPDRAHWSYNEQFF. Variable domain in full (rest from reference TRBV5-6 and TRBJ2-1): DAGVTQSPTHLIKTRGQQVTLRCSPKSGHDTVSWYQQALGQGPQFIFQYYEEEERQRGNFPDRFSGHQFPNYSSELNVNALLLGDSALYLCASSPDRAHWSYNEQFFGPGTRLTVL.

According to its frequency, this clonotype is medium-sized (0.01 to 0.1%). This rearrangement joins TRBV11-1 to TRBJ2-3. This CDR3 region has 11 residues. The V gene's germline CDR1 is SGHAT and CDR2 FQDESV (reference sequence). The CDR3 protein is CASSSLDTQYF.

This clonotype is labeled medium-sized based on frequency. This chain uses TRBV6-6 with TRBJ2-2. CDR1 and CDR2 (germline): MNHNY, SVGAGI (reference sequence). CDR3 size: 12 residues. The CDR3 spells CASSRGTGELFF.

This chain uses TRBV6-2 or TRBV6-3 with TRBJ2-3; the TRBD1 assignment by TCRdb is unverifiable without DNA. This CDR3 contains 12 residues. Germline lookup yields CDR1 MNHEY and CDR2 SVGEGT. CDR3 protein: CASRHPGDTQYF.